The 32 T cell receptor beta chains below all came from one sample that was sequenced in a study of OX40 agonist ivuxolimab in advanced cancers. Using immunoSEQ multiplex PCR, the repertoire was profiled, and TCRdb retains in-frame clones only, with some absent. The sample contains 65,000 to 75,000 clones, 75% to 90% of which appear only once. The specimen was CD4+ or CD8+ T cells sorted from blood, collected in a trial of the OX40 agonist ivuxolimab. These receptors came from an adult with an advanced solid tumor such as melanoma, head and neck, liver or kidney cancer.

This rearrangement joins TRBV9 to TRBJ1-5, with TRBD1 identical over 7 bases. J lost 4 bases, V lost 3 bases, and 4 bases had no gene match. CDR1 is SGDLS, CDR2 YYNGEE, per germline. This CDR3 spans 14 amino acids. CDR3 DNA sequence: TGTGCCAGCAGCGCCTGGGACAGTAATCAGCCCCAGCATTTT. This encodes CASSAWDSNQPQHF. Supplemented by reference TRBV9 and TRBJ1-5, the full variable domain reads DSGVTQTPKHLITATGQRVTLRCSPRSGDLSVYWYQQSLDQGLQFLIQYYNGEERAKGNILERFSAQQFPDLHSELNLSSLELGDSALYFCASSAWDSNQPQHFGDGTRLSIL.

The rearrangement links TRBV27 to TRBJ2-1; 9 positions agree with TRBD2. The CDR3 extends over 16 amino acids. CDR1 and CDR2 from the germline V gene are MNHEY and SMNVEV (reference sequence). After removal of 9 bases from V and 6 bases from J, the junction contained 15 bases not matched to a gene. CDR3 region: CASGRARVSGSNEQFF. The CDR3, as DNA: TGTGCCAGTGGAAGGGCTCGCGTTAGCGGGAGCAATGAGCAGTTCTTC.

This sequence joins TRBV18 and TRBJ1-1; unclear D gene. CDR3 length: 14 residues. V lost 4 bases and J lost 1, with 10 bases in between. The germline gives CDR1 KGHSH, CDR2 LQKENI. CDR3 sequence (DNA): TGTGCCAGCTCACTAACGGACCAGAACACTGAAGCTTTCTTT. Protein product: CASSLTDQNTEAFF.

The rearrangement links TRBV6-5 to TRBJ2-3, with D uncertain. Germline V gives CDR1 MNHEY, CDR2 SVGAGI. There are 13 residues in the CDR3. The V gene lost 3 bases and the J gene lost 3 bases, with 7 bases spanning the gap. The CDR3 is CASSYFATDTQYF. CDR3 in DNA: TGTGCCAGCAGTTATTTTGCGACAGATACGCAGTATTTT.

This sequence joins TRBV7-2 and TRBJ2-7; tentatively, D is TRBD2 (6 bases). From germline, CDR1 is SGHTA and CDR2 FQGNSA. CDR3 length: 15 amino acids. Trimming took 1 base from V and 1 from J, leaving 11 bases between them. The CDR3 loop is CASSLVGGKSYEQYF. DNA of the CDR3: TGTGCCAGCAGCTTAGTAGGCGGGAAGTCCTACGAGCAGTACTTC.

This clone was seen just once. The genes are TRBV2 and TRBJ2-3; 12 nucleotides agree with TRBD2. J lost 5 bases, V lost 4 bases, and 4 bases had no gene match. Germline V gene sequence: CDR1 SNHLY, CDR2 FYNNEI. CDR3 length: 15 residues. CDR3 sequence: CASSALAGGLDTQYF. CDR3 coding DNA: TGTGCCAGCAGTGCGCTAGCGGGAGGGCTAGATACGCAGTATTTT.

In this sample, this clone is medium-sized. CDR3 nucleotide sequence: TGTGCCAGCAGTGAGGTAACGGACTACGAGCAGTACTTC. Translated, it gives CASSEVTDYEQYF. V is TRBV2 and J is TRBJ2-7; D is undetermined. V lost 3 bases and J lost 3, with 9 bases in between. The CDR3 has 13 residues. Germline-derived CDR1 and CDR2 are SNHLY and FYNNEI.

By share of the sample, this clone is medium-sized (0.01 to 0.1%). The chain recombines TRBV7-9 with TRBJ2-2; the D gene is possibly TRBD2 (6 bases). Per the germline V gene, CDR1 is SEHNR and CDR2 is FQNEAQ (reference sequence). V gave up 2 bases and J gave up 0 bases, with 13 bases separating them. The CDR3 extends over 17 amino acids. CDR3 nucleotides: TGTGCCAGCAGCTTACGGCGGGGTAATGCGAACACCGGGGAGCTGTTTTTT. This translates into CASSLRRGNANTGELFF.

The rearrangement links TRBV9 to TRBJ2-2; D not resolved. The germline V gene encodes CDR1 SGDLS and CDR2 YYNGEE. This CDR3 is built from 13 residues. Trimming pared 3 bases from V and 0 bases from J, leaving 3 bases between. Written as DNA, the CDR3 is TGTGCCAGCAGCGAGGCGAACACCGGGGAGCTGTTTTTT. Translation: CASSEANTGELFF.

About this clone itself: Sequence at one end of the junction differs from germline and may be a read error. The V gene is TRBV4-1, the J gene TRBJ2-3; D is unresolved. This CDR3 is built from 15 residues. In germline, CDR1 is MGHRA, CDR2 YSYEKL. DNA of the CDR3: TGCGCCAACAGCCAGTGTCAATCGCGCACAGATACGCAGTATTTT. It encodes CANSQCQSRTDTQYF.

The chain recombines TRBV9 with TRBJ1-1; D remains ambiguous. Trimming pared 2 bases from V and 0 bases from J, leaving 8 bases between. Germline V lookup: CDR1 SGDLS, CDR2 YYNGEE. The length of the CDR3 is 14 residues. The CDR3 loop reads CASSVDRLNTEAFF. The CDR3 DNA sequence: TGTGCCAGCAGCGTGGACCGATTGAACACTGAAGCTTTCTTT. Together with reference TRBV9 and TRBJ1-1, the CDR3 gives the full variable domain: DSGVTQTPKHLITATGQRVTLRCSPRSGDLSVYWYQQSLDQGLQFLIQYYNGEERAKGNILERFSAQQFPDLHSELNLSSLELGDSALYFCASSVDRLNTEAFFGQGTRLTVV.

This sequence joins TRBV10-1 and TRBJ1-2; no reliable D call. CDR3 length: 13 residues. CDR1 is WNHNN, CDR2 SYGVQD, per germline (reference sequence). Trimming removed 5 bases from V and 8 bases from J, with 15 bases in between. The chain's CDR3 is CASSPGSKQGYTF. The CDR3, as DNA: TGCGCCAGCAGTCCGGGATCCAAGCAGGGCTACACCTTC.

The table lists this clone with a count of one. The rearrangement joins TRBV30 to TRBJ2-7; D perhaps matches TRBD2 (6 bases). With 1 base removed from V and 2 bases from J, the gap between germline ends came to 15 bases. The CDR3 contains 15 residues. Germline-derived CDR1 and CDR2 are GTSNPN and SVGIG (reference sequence). CDR3 sequence: CAWSDHRDLAYEQYF. For the CDR3, the DNA is TGTGCCTGGAGTGACCACCGGGACTTGGCCTACGAGCAGTACTTC.

The chain joins TRBV5-1 to TRBJ1-2, with TRBD1 matching over 8 bases. V dropped 3 bases and J dropped 5; count of bases not matched to a gene: 9. This CDR3 has 15 residues. CDR1 and CDR2 from the germline V gene are SGHRS and YFSETQ. This CDR3 is CASSSTGTGIYGYTF. CDR3 DNA sequence: TGCGCCAGCAGCTCGACCGGGACAGGAATTTATGGCTACACCTTC.

The CDR3 DNA reads as TGTGCCAGCAGCCCCATTTTAACGTCTGCAACTAATGAAAAACTGTTTTTT. It codes for CASSPILTSATNEKLFF. The V gene is TRBV28, the J gene TRBJ1-4; D not resolved. Germline V gene lookup returns CDR1 MDHEN and CDR2 SYDVKM. This CDR3 is built from 17 residues. With 6 bases removed from V and 0 bases from J, the gap between germline ends came to 17 bases.

The rearrangement joins TRBV25-1 to TRBJ2-7; D is ambiguous. V dropped 1 base and J dropped 7 bases, with 5 bases sitting between them. Germline V gives CDR1 MGHDK, CDR2 SYGVNS. The CDR3 has 11 residues. The CDR3 nucleotides read TGTGCCAGCAGTGAATCGAATGAGCAGTACTTC. This codes for CASSESNEQYF.

The rearrangement links TRBV28 to TRBJ1-2, with 7 bases matching TRBD1. Germline trimming cut 5 bases from V and 8 bases from J; bases unmatched to any gene: 5. The germline V gene encodes CDR1 MDHEN and CDR2 SYDVKM. The CDR3 extends over 12 amino acids. CDR3 protein: CASSGTVGGYTF. The CDR3 DNA reads as TGTGCCAGCAGTGGGACAGTTGGAGGCTACACCTTC.

This chain connects TRBV7-2 to TRBJ2-1, with D perhaps matching TRBD2 (5 bases). The germline CDR1 and CDR2 sequences are SGHTA and FQGNSA. V lost 5 bases and J lost 0, with 14 bases in between. This CDR3 has 16 residues. The CDR3 sequence is CASSPGLSNSYNEQFF. Here the CDR3 DNA reads TGTGCCAGCAGCCCAGGACTGAGTAACTCCTACAATGAGCAGTTCTTC.

The chain links TRBV5-1 to TRBJ1-4, with D possibly matching TRBD1 (6 bases). This CDR3 has 15 amino acids. Trimming took 4 bases from V and 3 from J, leaving 13 bases between them. Germline assignment: CDR1 SGHRS and CDR2 YFSETQ. Here the CDR3 reads CASSTTGIANEKLFF. In nucleotides, the CDR3 is TGCGCCAGCAGCACAACAGGGATTGCTAATGAAAAACTGTTTTTT.

The chain is built from TRBV6-6 and TRBJ2-1; D ambiguous. V shed 9 bases and J shed 4 bases, with 7 bases lying between them. This CDR3 contains 11 residues. The germline gives CDR1 MNHNY, CDR2 SVGAGI (reference sequence). The CDR3 protein is CASKSYNEQFF. CDR3 coding DNA: TGTGCCAGTAAGTCATACAATGAGCAGTTCTTC.

The chain recombines TRBV5-1 with TRBJ1-1; D possibly corresponds to TRBD1 (5 bases). The CDR3 length is 13 residues. V dropped 2 bases and J dropped 5 bases, with 10 bases sitting between them. Germline assignment: CDR1 SGHRS and CDR2 YFSETQ. The CDR3 nucleotides read TGCGCCAGCAGCTTCGAGGGGAATACTGAAGCTTTCTTT. This gives the protein CASSFEGNTEAFF.

The V and J genes are TRBV6-5 and TRBJ2-1, with 10 bases identical to TRBD2. The CDR3 has 15 residues. Germline V lookup: CDR1 MNHEY, CDR2 SVGAGI. The trim removed 6 bases at V and 7 bases at J, leaving 9 bases unmatched. The CDR3 coding sequence is TGTGCCAGCAGAGCGGGAGGGGGGGCCAGGAATGAGCAGTTCTTC. As protein: CASRAGGGARNEQFF.

The rearrangement links TRBV5-1 to TRBJ2-7; D gene uncertain. Per the germline V gene, CDR1 is SGHRS and CDR2 is YFSETQ. V lost 1 base, J lost 3 bases, and 8 bases lay in between. There are 13 residues in the CDR3. The CDR3: CASSLRPNYEQYF. CDR3 DNA sequence: TGCGCCAGCAGCTTGAGACCGAACTACGAGCAGTACTTC.

The chain has TRBV19 and TRBJ2-7; TRBD1 matches at 7 bases. V trimming: 1 base; J trimming: 3 bases; junction bases outside the gene matches: 12. The germline gives CDR1 LNHDA, CDR2 SQIVND (reference sequence). The CDR3 is made up of 17 amino acids. CDR3 sequence reads: CASSIATGTEAIYEQYF. As DNA, the CDR3 is TGTGCCAGTAGTATAGCGACTGGGACAGAGGCAATCTACGAGCAGTACTTC.

This clone was seen only once. The rearrangement joins TRBV28 to TRBJ1-2; no clear D gene. The CDR3 totals 13 residues. CDR1 and CDR2 (germline): MDHEN, SYDVKM. V gave up 2 bases and J gave up 6 bases, with 10 bases separating them. CDR3: CASSLIRVDGYTF. As DNA, the CDR3 is TGTGCCAGCAGTTTAATCCGTGTAGATGGCTACACCTTC.

This clone was detected once. This chain joins TRBV19 and TRBJ2-1; TRBD1 aligns across 7 bases. The J segment lost 5 bases and the V segment lost 4 bases, leaving 11 bases of the junction unmatched. Per the germline V gene, CDR1 is LNHDA and CDR2 is SQIVND (reference sequence). This CDR3 region has 16 residues. The CDR3, as DNA: TGTGCCAGTAGTAATCAAAAAGGGGACAGAAACAATGAGCAGTTCTTC. Its protein product is CASSNQKGDRNNEQFF.

This chain links TRBV28 with TRBJ2-5; D remains unclear. CDR1 is MDHEN and CDR2 is SYDVKM in the germline V gene. Between the trimmed V and J ends, which lost 5 bases and 1 base, there was a span of 17 bases. The CDR3 loop spans 16 amino acids. Here the CDR3 DNA reads TGTGCCAGCAGTCCCACCCTGGTGCGGCCCCAAGAGACCCAGTACTTC. This sequence encodes CASSPTLVRPQETQYF.

The V and J genes are TRBV30 and TRBJ2-3, with TRBD2 matching over 12 bases. V was pared by 7 bases and J by 4 bases, with 6 bases of the junction left unmatched. Germline V gives CDR1 GTSNPN, CDR2 SVGIG (reference sequence). The CDR3 length is 14 residues. In DNA form, the CDR3 reads TGTGCCTCTAGCGGGGGGGCCGGGTCAGATACGCAGTATTTT. Translating gives CASSGGAGSDTQYF. Drawing the rest from reference TRBV30 and TRBJ2-3, the complete variable domain is SQTIHQWPATLVQPVGSPLSLECTVEGTSNPNLYWYRQAAGRGLQLLFYSVGIGQISSEVPQNLSASRPQDRQFILSSKKLLLSDSGFYLCASSGGAGSDTQYFGPGTRLTVL.

CDR3 amino acids: CASSKQGWGSQETQYF. DNA of the CDR3: TGCGCCAGCAGCAAACAGGGGTGGGGTAGCCAAGAGACCCAGTACTTC. V is TRBV5-1 and J is TRBJ2-5; 7 nucleotides agree with TRBD1. The CDR3 covers 16 residues. Germline assignment: CDR1 SGHRS and CDR2 YFSETQ. V dropped 4 bases and J dropped 1; count of bases not matched to a gene: 10.

The V gene is TRBV23-1, the J gene TRBJ1-1, with 8 positions matching TRBD1. TRBV23-1 is an ORF, and what it does is uncertain. The V segment lost 7 bases and the J segment 4 bases; nucleotides outside the gene matches: 2. This CDR3 has 12 amino acids. CDR3 sequence: CASITGGTEAFF. The CDR3 DNA follows: TGCGCCAGCATCACAGGGGGCACTGAAGCTTTCTTT.

This clone showed up just a few times. CDR3 in DNA: TGTGCCAGCAGATTCGGACAGGGGTCGGGTGGCTACACCTTC. Protein sequence: CASRFGQGSGGYTF. The chain is built from TRBV5-4 and TRBJ1-2; TRBD1 matches 9 bases. The germline gives CDR1 SGHNT, CDR2 YYREEE (reference sequence). The CDR3 sequence is 14 residues long. Trimming cost V 5 bases and J 7 bases; bases outside gene matches: 9.

V and J are TRBV27 and TRBJ1-2; D is ambiguous. Germline CDR1 reads MNHEY; CDR2 reads SMNVEV (reference sequence). There are 19 residues in the CDR3. Deletions cut 0 bases from V and 4 bases from J, with 24 bases between. CDR3 in amino acids: CASSLSFESPITRGYGYTF. DNA for the CDR3: TGTGCCAGCAGTTTATCGTTTGAGTCGCCGATTACACGGGGCTATGGCTACACCTTC.